This TCR beta chain was captured by sequencing in a study of blood T cell repertoires in COVID-19. Data came from immunoSEQ multiplex PCR; TCRdb stores just in-frame clones and leaves some out. Seen here are 28,000 or so clones, roughly 90% observed once, and the top ten hold 6.5% to 8%. This CDR3 contains 16 residues. V lost 7 bases and J 0 bases, leaving 19 bases between the germline ends. CDR1 is SGHDT and CDR2 is YYEEEE in the germline V gene. The sequenced sample was peripheral blood. The chain employs TRBV5-6 and TRBJ1-1; D is perhaps TRBD1 (6 bases). The sequence came from a human donor in a cohort sampled during active COVID-19. The CDR3 sequence is CASRNSGTPMNTEAFF. CDR3 sequence (DNA): TGTGCCAGCCGTAACTCCGGGACACCAATGAACACTGAAGCTTTCTTT.